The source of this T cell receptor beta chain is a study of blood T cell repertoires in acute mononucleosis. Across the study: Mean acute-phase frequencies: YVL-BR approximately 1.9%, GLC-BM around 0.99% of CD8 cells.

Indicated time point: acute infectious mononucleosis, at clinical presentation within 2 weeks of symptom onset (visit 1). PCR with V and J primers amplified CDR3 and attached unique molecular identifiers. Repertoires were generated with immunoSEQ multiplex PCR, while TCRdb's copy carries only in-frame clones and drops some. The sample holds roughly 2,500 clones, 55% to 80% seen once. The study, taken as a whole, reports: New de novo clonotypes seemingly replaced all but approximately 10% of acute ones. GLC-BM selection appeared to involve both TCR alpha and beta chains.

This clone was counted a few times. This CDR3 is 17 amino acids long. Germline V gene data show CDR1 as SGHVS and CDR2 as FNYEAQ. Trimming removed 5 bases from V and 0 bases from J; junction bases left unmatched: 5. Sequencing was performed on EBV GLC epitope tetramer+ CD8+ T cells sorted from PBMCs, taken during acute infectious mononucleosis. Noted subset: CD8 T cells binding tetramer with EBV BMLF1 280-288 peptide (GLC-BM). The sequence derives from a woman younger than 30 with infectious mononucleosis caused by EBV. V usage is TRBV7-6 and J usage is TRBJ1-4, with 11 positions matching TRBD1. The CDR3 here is CASSPWDRGATNEKLFF. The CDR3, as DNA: TGTGCCAGCAGCCCGTGGGACAGGGGGGCAACTAATGAAAAACTGTTTTTT.